The source of this TCR beta chain is a study of OX40 agonist ivuxolimab in advanced cancers. Study-wide context: Ivuxolimab was an agonistic, fully human IgG2 monoclonal antibody directed against OX40 (CD134), a costimulatory receptor. The paper covers the monotherapy dose-escalation part of the phase I ivuxolimab trial, which included N ≈ 50 patients. Partial responses occurred in three dose-escalation patients, of whom one had hepatocellular carcinoma and two had cutaneous melanoma. Prior anti-PD-1, anti-PD-L1 or anti-CTLA-4 therapy was permitted, and checkpoint inhibitors had been received by under 50% of dose-escalation patients. Intravenous ivuxolimab was administered to patients every 2 weeks at six dose levels: 0.01, 0.1, 0.3, 1.5, 3 and 10 mg/kg. In the dose-escalation cohort, 75% to 85% of patients were male, and the mean age was roughly 60 years with a range of roughly 20 to 85. Among the roughly 50 dose-escalation patients, about 20 had hepatocellular carcinoma, about 15 melanoma, 9 renal cell carcinoma and 9 head and neck cancer. Peripheral TCRbeta sequencing aimed to test whether ivuxolimab altered TCR sequence diversity and caused clonal T-cell expansion. The investigation overall reported the following: Low levels of normalized T-cell clonal expansion were also shown by some nonresponding patients. After ivuxolimab, more expanded clones were found on average in CD8+ T cells than in CD4+ T cells. In the 0.1-3.0 mg/kg groups, partial responders were among the patients with the lowest normalized peripheral clonal expansion, particularly in CD8+ T cells. Clonal expansion of both CD4+ and CD8+ blood T cells was observed from baseline to week 6 at doses 0.1 to 3.0 mg/kg. Antigen specificity was not determined for the clonally expanded peripheral T cells.

Patients with autoimmune disease history or receiving systemic immunosuppression were excluded from the trial. Peripheral blood for TCR sequencing was collected from all dose cohorts at baseline, on cycle 4 day 1, and on cycle 7 day 1. The samples were taken from a phase I, first-in-human, multicenter, open-label dose-escalation trial of ivuxolimab. Adults with locally advanced or metastatic melanoma, renal cell carcinoma, hepatocellular carcinoma or head and neck squamous cell carcinoma were enrolled in the trial. Before TCR sequencing, CD4+ T cells and CD8+ T cells from peripheral blood were sorted into separate populations. Relative to germline, V is 5 bases shorter and J is 9 bases shorter, with 20 bases between their ends. Spanning cysteine to phenylalanine, the CDR3 consists of 15 amino acids. The CDR3 DNA has 45 bases and is translated from base 1. As encoded in the germline V gene (reference sequence), CDR1 is PRHDT while CDR2 is FYEKMQ.

To note about this clone: Its antigen is still unknown. Base qualities were left out, and no much larger clone turns up one base away.

Genomic DNA was extracted from sorted cells for sequencing of the TCRbeta CDR3 region. The immunoSEQ Assay was used for sequencing of TCRbeta CDR3 regions. In its TCRdb copy, this immuneACCESS table keeps in-frame sequences only and misses some clones. Where compared with another copy, unresolved V genes explain less than half of these, and the others have no known cause. This sample holds 40,000 to 60,000 clones; roughly 86% were observed only once. Jointly, the top ten make up around 1.8% of the sample. The specimen was CD4+ or CD8+ T cells sorted from blood, collected in a trial of the OX40 agonist ivuxolimab. The sequence is built from TRBV13 and TRBJ1-3; a weak D assignment points to TRBD1 (5 bases agree). The TCR sequence derives from an adult with an advanced solid tumor such as melanoma, head and neck, liver or kidney cancer. The base sequence is TGTGCCAGCAGCCCTCAGAAGGGACGCGCCGGCACCATATATTTT. It is translated as CASSPQKGRAGTIYF.